Considering frequency, the clone carrying this T cell receptor beta chain is medium-sized. Its target is not known. TRB amplification used 250 ng of peripheral blood genomic DNA. The data belong to a study of T cell clusters in autoimmune cytopenias. TRB was amplified by touch-down multiplex PCR, primer pools A and B combined. TCRdb re-called the multiplex PCR reads and gives one entry per CDR3 protein, without DNA. The table gives 6,000 to 7,000 distinct CDR3 sequences; the top ten clones make up around 8% of it. Study observations and caveats: TRB repertoire shifts in secondary cytopenia and chronic lymphocytic leukemia mostly reflected lymphoma, not autoimmunity. Physiological T cell clusters of healthy donors were apparently absent in primary autoimmune cytopenia patients.

The data were also submitted as part of a second study, on T cell repertoires in aging, cancer and after chemotherapy. As reported in that work: Donor ages fell into six groups from 30 or younger up to 70 or older.

This clonotype was sampled from a human donor in good health. Sequenced material: peripheral blood.

This CDR3 reads CASSLERSGVGGELFF. V gene TRBV5-4 combines with J gene TRBJ2-2; TCRdb returns TRBD2, unconfirmable since there is no DNA. Looked up from germline, CDR1 is SGHNT and CDR2 is YYREEE (reference sequence). This CDR3 spans 16 amino acids.